This TCR beta chain is drawn from a study of shared clonotypes between healthy human individuals. About this clone: Its antigen is not identified.

Trimming took 1 base from V and 4 from J; bases not matched to a gene: 13. This CDR3 region has 18 residues. Germline V gives CDR1 KGHSH, CDR2 LQKENI. The investigators split CD4+ cells into a CD45RA+ naive subset and a CD45RA-negative memory subset. Overall study findings and caveats: Naive CD4 clonotypes were shared across a handful of donors at 4% to 5%. The study found lower generation probabilities in non-shared clonotypes than in those shared by all four donors. With few donors, the genetic and exposure-history diversity represented was limited.

The data were produced by immunoSEQ multiplex PCR, yet TCRdb's version contains in-frame clones alone and is incomplete. The sample lists about 1.5 million clones, 95% to 99% occurring once. The receptor was isolated from a man younger than 45 in good health. Sequenced: naive CD4+ T cells sorted from blood. As to subset: CD45RA+ positively selected. The chain employs TRBV18 and TRBJ2-3; 8 nucleotides align to TRBD2. In DNA, the CDR3 is TGTGCCAGCTCACCACTTTTTATGAACGGGAGGGGACCAGATACGCAGTATTTT. As protein: CASSPLFMNGRGPDTQYF.